This T cell receptor (beta chain) comes out of a study of T cell repertoires in cytomegalovirus infection. Study-wide results and limits: In two of eight donors, the top clonotype was HLA-C-restricted CMV-specific.

The table lists this clonotype with many counts. Its specificity is unknown. V was cut by 1 base and J by 3 bases, with 13 bases left in between. Germline CDR1 is SGHTA and CDR2 is FQGNSA. CDR3 size: 15 residues. One entry per CDR3 protein, called by TCRdb with MiXCR from the reads. Here the sample spans about 920,000 distinct CDR3 sequences, approximately 31% being singletons. This chain connects TRBV7-2 to TRBJ2-7; TRBD2 might be the D (5 bases). This receptor was taken from a human donor in good health (CMV status not recorded). Some clones in this sample may be carry-over from other donors' samples. The input for sequencing was cultured CD8+ T cells from PBMCs, taken from culture after CMV antigen stimulation. The CDR3 DNA sequence: TGTGCCAGCAGCTTAGGGTACGGGGTGAGCTACGAGCAGTACGTC. Translated: CASSLGYGVSYEQYV.